Reported below is one T cell receptor beta chain. There are many counts of this clonotype. Its binding antigen is unknown. Base qualities are not provided; no much larger clone lies one nucleotide away. These data are taken from a study of response to subunit inactivated influenza vaccine (dated by TCRdb to the late 2010s). About the investigation overall: Deep quantitative profiling of the T cell receptor repertoire was used in the study to follow responses to a trivalent subunit inactivated influenza vaccine.

Overall study outcomes, separate from this receptor: The authors suggested that each seasonal influenza vaccination may recruit only a limited number of new T cells.

Library creation used RT-PCR. For sequencing, an Illumina HiSeq 2500 was employed. TCRdb reanalyzed the raw reads on its own, using fastp at Q25 for trimming and MiXCR for clone calling, and kept in-frame beta chains. Identical CDR3 protein sequences are pooled into one entry, listed with their most common genes and DNA. Recorded for this sample are 150,000 to 200,000 distinct CDR3 sequences; roughly 12% of them occurred a single time. Jointly, the top ten make up approximately 30% of the sample. The germline V gene encodes CDR1 MDHEN and CDR2 SYDVKM. The V and J ends are trimmed by 2 bases and 8 bases, leaving 13 bases between them. The CDR3 has 14 amino acids, counting the end cysteine and phenylalanine. The read is trimmed to its CDR3 DNA, 42 bases read in frame from base 1. These data also featured in a second study, about T cells expressing NK-cell markers. According to the second study: TCR beta cDNA libraries were prepared using 5'RACE template switching, which introduced a universal primer site and unique molecular identifiers. TCR beta-chain repertoires were profiled in sorted CD3+CD56+NKG2C+, CD3+CD56+NKG2C- and CD3+CD56-NKG2C+ T-cell subsets from fewer than 10 donors. Among the eight sequenced donors, seven were HCMV-seropositive and one was HCMV-seronegative. In several experiments an anti-gammadeltaTCR antibody was added to restrict sorting to alphabetaTCR-expressing T cells. In six donors, the dominant CD3+CD56+NKG2C+ clonotypes were found to rank among the top 10 CD8+ clonotypes and to make up about 1.0-7.5% of CD8+ T cells. Those dominant clonotypes were again the most abundant among CD3+CD56-NKG2C+ cells in a few donors, at roughly 25-60.1%. It remained unclear whether the expanded NKG2C-expressing T cell clones were specific for HCMV antigens. All eight donors whose samples were sequenced were randomly selected healthy volunteers, three of them men and five women. A commercial ELISA kit detecting HCMV-specific IgG in serum was used to determine HCMV serostatus. Peripheral blood mononuclear cells were isolated from blood by Ficoll density gradient centrifugation. Using Miltenyi isolation kits, CD4+ and CD8+ T cells were isolated from PBMC through magnetic immunoseparation. Priming for cDNA synthesis came from the TCR beta constant segment, and two successive PCR amplification steps followed. Libraries were sequenced as 2 x 150 bp reads on Illumina HiSeq 2000/2500, MiSeq or NextSeq. MIGEC was used to demultiplex reads and group reads by UMI, and MiTCR was used to assemble and quantify clonotypes. To remove erroneous sequences, TCR cDNA sequences were retained only when supported by two or more reads. The tcR package was used for downstream repertoire analysis, with clonotypes matched between fractions based on CDR3 nucleotide sequence plus V segment. Antigen specificity was annotated against VDJdb with VDJmatch, allowing one amino acid substitution in CDR3.

The chain links TRBV28 with TRBJ2-1; the best D guess is TRBD2, with 5 bases matching. The source material was CD8+ T cells sorted from PBMCs, sampled about 13 days after vaccination. The sequence was collected from a man in his fifties who received an inactivated influenza vaccine. Donor details come from another sample of the same person, matched by shared clones. The bases read TGTGCCAGCAGTTTAAGGTACACGAGGGATGAGCAGTTCTTC. The encoded protein is CASSLRYTRDEQFF.